The clone carrying this T cell receptor beta chain was seen once. Its specificity is not known. The data were taken from a study of shared clonotypes between healthy human individuals. Whole-study findings and limits: Larger estimated richness was generally recorded for naive subsets relative to memory subsets.

With 4 bases clipped from V and 4 bases from J, the junction kept 10 bases outside the gene matches. Per the germline V gene, CDR1 is LGHNA and CDR2 is YNFKEQ. The CDR3 has 16 residues. Sequencing was performed with immunoSEQ multiplex PCR; in TCRdb, only in-frame clones are kept and a portion is missing. The sample includes some 2,500,000 clones, around 90% of them seen just once. The genes are TRBV4-2 and TRBJ2-7; 10 nucleotides line up with TRBD2. The sequence derives from a man aged 18 to 29 in good health. Some clones in this sample may be carry-over from other donors' samples. The sample consisted of naive CD4+ T cells from PBMCs. Documented subset: CD45RA+ positively selected. For the CDR3, the DNA is TGTGCCAGCAGCCGGGATGCTAGCGGGAGAGGGTACGAGCAGTACTTC. This sequence encodes CASSRDASGRGYEQYF.